This T cell receptor beta chain is from a study of vaccination effects on CD4 cells after COVID-19. The overall study: Pre-vaccine samples were drawn 16 days and one week before the first dose.

Before sequencing, viral peptide pools were used by the ViraFEST assay to expand antigen-specific CD4+ T cells. CD4+ T cell isolation took place after 10 days of culture. The person acquired a PCR-confirmed SARS-CoV-2 infection between March and December 2020. Cells in the negative control culture received an HIV-1 Nef peptide pool. Half-medium changes using IL-2 medium occurred on days 3 and 7. The method was immunoSEQ multiplex PCR; TCRdb's version includes in-frame clones alone and lacks a portion of them. The sample carries 70,000 or so clones, more than 65% recorded once. As regards this clone: The antigen is undetermined.

Findings and caveats of the study: By a late point after vaccination, infection- and vaccine-induced clones had shrunk markedly through clonal contraction.

The CDR3 is 16 amino acids. Trimming removed 1 base from V and 2 bases from J; junction bases left unmatched: 4. CDR1 and CDR2 from the germline V gene are MGHDK and SYGVNS. This specimen consisted of CD4+ T cells from PBMCs cultured with HIV peptides, obtained before COVID-19 vaccination. Subset: HIV-1 Nef peptide pool negative control/reference culture. The sequence came from a human donor who had a prior SARS-CoV-2 infection. The rearrangement joins TRBV25-1 to TRBJ2-7; 11 bases match TRBD1. The CDR3 bases are TGTGCCAGCAGTGAATGGGGACAGGGGGGAACCTACGAGCAGTACTTC. Its translation is CASSEWGQGGTYEQYF.